Sequencing of this T cell receptor (beta chain) was carried out in a study of cytomegalovirus exposure and HLA in healthy donors. General study results and limits: In vitro assays verified that a few CMV-associated chains recognized CMV antigens specifically. TCR beta chains associated with HLA were, in a later analysis, more clonally expanded than equally common others.

The PCR ran on 60 Vbeta and 13 Jbeta primers. Per the original methods: Some 10 million of 70 million to 80 million unique TCR beta chains were shared, per a later count. This table comes from immunoSEQ multiplex PCR, and its TCRdb copy is limited to in-frame clones, with some not included. Clonal size and the V and J genes are those of that table, whereas D and trimming came from the DNA. This table holds over 75,000 clones, under 85% found once. Germline lookup yields CDR1 LNHDA and CDR2 SQIVND (reference sequence). V was cut by 6 bases and J by 0 bases, with 11 bases left in between. The CDR3 is 15 amino acids. Worth noting for this clone: The antigen remains unidentified.

The rearrangement links TRBV19 to TRBJ1-4, with D possibly matching TRBD1 (6 bases). The TCR comes from a man in his fifties in good health and CMV-seropositive. Material: PBMCs. This CDR3 is CASRIQGPTNEKLFF. The CDR3 DNA reads as TGTGCCAGTAGGATACAGGGCCCAACTAATGAAAAACTGTTTTTT.